Detailed here is one TCR beta chain. Its target is not known. The data were obtained in a study of OX40 agonist ivuxolimab in advanced cancers. Study observations and caveats: CD4+ and CD8+ blood T cells expanded clonally by week 6 at 0.1 to 3.0 mg/kg.

The V and J ends lost 6 bases and 6 bases, in that order; junction bases with no gene match: 6. CDR1 and CDR2 (germline): SGHTA, FQGTGA. The CDR3 contains 14 residues. Here immunoSEQ multiplex PCR was the method, and the copy in TCRdb shows in-frame clones only, minus some. The table has some 11,000 clones, over 70% seen once. The sequencing used CD4+ or CD8+ T cells sorted from blood, collected in a trial of the OX40 agonist ivuxolimab. The chain is built from TRBV7-3 and TRBJ2-1, with 9 nucleotides matching TRBD1. The receptor's source is an adult with an advanced solid tumor such as melanoma, head and neck, liver or kidney cancer. DNA of the CDR3: TGTGCCAGCAGTGCCGGGACAGGGTCCAATGAGCAGTTCTTC. Encoded protein: CASSAGTGSNEQFF.